The source of this TCR beta chain is a study of blood T cells in healthy people across ages. Primers used in a second PCR of roughly 6 to 11 cycles were a sample-barcoded 5' primer and a J-beta primer mix. Tags on each cDNA molecule came from a template-switch adaptor with 12 random nucleotides. Each CDR3 protein gets one entry after TCRdb re-called the 5' RACE reads with MiXCR. The table includes more than 750,000 distinct CDR3 sequences, 29% detected once. About this clonotype: Given a much more abundant clone one base away, this may be a read error. This is likely a read error, given that the CDR3 carries no conserved phenylalanine or tryptophan at its end.

This same sample was also taken into another study, of T cells of mothers and their children.

This receptor was identified in a woman in her 40s in good health. The sequenced material came from blood.

CDR3 in amino acids: CASSEGQGGRGYTC. CDR3 DNA sequence: TGCGCCAGCAGCGAGGGACAGGGGGGACGCGGCTACACCTGC. The chain uses TRBV5-1 and TRBJ1-2, with TRBD1 matching over 11 bases. The trim removed 4 bases at V and 8 bases at J, leaving 7 bases unmatched. This CDR3 has 14 residues. The germline V gene encodes CDR1 SGHRS and CDR2 YFSETQ.